This is a list of T cell receptor beta chains from one sample in a study of T cells after yellow fever vaccination. From the 5' RACE reads, TCRdb called clonotypes with MiXCR, one entry per CDR3 protein. The sample consists of 300,000 to 350,000 distinct CDR3 sequences, about 4% of them appearing once. The material was PBMCs, obtained 5 days after the yellow fever booster vaccination. Every receptor here comes from a man younger than 35 who received the YFV17D yellow fever vaccine. CDR3s include the opening cysteine and the closing phenylalanine or tryptophan. A D gene is named only where the DNA matches it firmly. Some rows have no size entry. The others give once, few or many, or a class for an expanded clone.

J gene,V gene,CDR3 length,clone size,D gene,CDR3 DNA,CDR3 protein
TRBJ1-1,TRBV12-3/TRBV12-4,13,many,NA,TGCGCCAGCAGCTTTGGCCGGAACACTGAAGCTTTCTTT,CASSFGRNTEAFF
TRBJ1-1,TRBV30,13,few,TRBD1,TGTGCCTGGAGTGTACAGGGGGAAACTGAAGCTTTCTTT,CAWSVQGETEAFF
TRBJ1-5,TRBV2,13,many,NA,TGTGCCAGCAGTGTTCAAAGTAATCAGCCCCAGCATTTT,CASSVQSNQPQHF
TRBJ1-6,TRBV3-1,14,NA,NA,TGTGCCAGCAGCCAGGAGAGGGATAATTCACCCCTCCACTTT,CASSQERDNSPLHF
TRBJ1-4,TRBV5-1,16,few,TRBD1,TGCGCCAGCAGCCGCGCCGGGACAGGGGGTAATGAAAAACTGTTTTTT,CASSRAGTGGNEKLFF
TRBJ1-3,TRBV7-9,18,NA,TRBD1,TGTGCCAGCAGCCCCCGGGACAGGTCAATCCACTCTGGAAACACCATATATTTT,CASSPRDRSIHSGNTIYF
TRBJ1-1,TRBV12-3/TRBV12-4,12,many,NA,TGTGCCAGCAGTTTATGGAACACTGAAGCTTTCTTT,CASSLWNTEAFF
TRBJ1-2,TRBV3-1,13,few,NA,TGTGCCAGCAGCCAACGAGGCAGCTATGGCTACACCTTC,CASSQRGSYGYTF
TRBJ2-3,TRBV7-2,11,many,NA,TGTGCCAGCAGCCCTTTAGATACGCAGTATTTT,CASSPLDTQYF
TRBJ2-4,TRBV20-1,13,many,NA,TGCAGTGCCGCAGGGTCAGCCAAAAACATTCAGTACTTC,CSAAGSAKNIQYF
TRBJ1-1,TRBV12-3/TRBV12-4,13,few,TRBD1,TGTGCCAGCAGGGGACAGACGGACACTGAAGCTTTCTTT,CASRGQTDTEAFF
TRBJ2-5,TRBV10-3,15,many,NA,TGTGCCATCAGTGAATTTTTGGGAAGTCAAGAGACCCAGTACTTC,CAISEFLGSQETQYF
TRBJ2-7,TRBV15,17,many,NA,TGTGCCACCAGCAGATCGAGACCTCCCGGGCCCACCTACGAGCAGTACTTC,CATSRSRPPGPTYEQYF
TRBJ1-1,TRBV6-1,13,many,NA,TGTGCCAGCAGCATTACCAGGGGATCCGAAGCTTTCTTT,CASSITRGSEAFF
TRBJ1-4,TRBV4-2,16,many,TRBD1,TGTGCCAGCAGCCAAGCCACCGGGACAGGGGGTGAAAAACTGTTTTTT,CASSQATGTGGEKLFF
TRBJ1-5,TRBV12-3/TRBV12-4,14,few,TRBD1,TGTGCCAGCAGGCGGACAGGGGGGGGGCAGCCCCAGCATTTT,CASRRTGGGQPQHF
TRBJ2-7,TRBV5-4,14,many,TRBD1,TGTGCCAGCAGCGGTGGACAGGGTTTCTACGAGCAGTACTTC,CASSGGQGFYEQYF
TRBJ1-2,TRBV6-1,14,many,TRBD1,TGTGCCAGTTACCCGGACAGGGTAAACTATGGCTACACCTTC,CASYPDRVNYGYTF
TRBJ2-1,TRBV20-1,15,few,TRBD1,TGCAGTGCTAGAGCGTCGGGACAGGCTTACAATGAGCAGTTCTTC,CSARASGQAYNEQFF
TRBJ2-3,TRBV10-2,14,NA,TRBD2,TGCGCCAGCAGGGGAGGGAGGAGCACAGATACGCAGTATTTT,CASRGGRSTDTQYF
TRBJ2-5,TRBV4-3,15,few,TRBD1,TGCGCCAGCAGCCGATTGGGACAGGGGGCTGAGACCCAGTACTTC,CASSRLGQGAETQYF
TRBJ1-1,TRBV11-2,13,few,NA,TGTGCCAGCAGCTTTGGACAGAGGCAAAAAGCTTTCTTT,CASSFGQRQKAFF
TRBJ2-6,TRBV23-1,19,NA,TRBD1,TGCGCCAGCAGTCAATGTCCCGGGACAGGGCTCCCTGGGGCCAACGTCCTGACTTTC,CASSQCPGTGLPGANVLTF
TRBJ2-3,TRBV5-4,17,few,TRBD2,TGTGCCAGCAGTGACGGACTGATAGCGGGGCCAACAGATACGCAGTATTTT,CASSDGLIAGPTDTQYF
TRBJ1-5,TRBV4-2,14,few,NA,TGTGCCAGCAGCCAAGGCGGGTCGATGGGCTCCCAGCATTTT,CASSQGGSMGSQHF
TRBJ1-4,TRBV27,17,NA,NA,TGTGCCAGCAGTCCCCTTCGTGGGTGGTTAGCTAATGAAAAACTGTTTTTT,CASSPLRGWLANEKLFF
TRBJ1-2,TRBV24-1,13,few,NA,TGTGCCACCAGTAAAACAGGGTCTGCGGGCTACACCTTC,CATSKTGSAGYTF
TRBJ2-7,TRBV6-6,16,few,TRBD2,TGTGCCAGCAGTTACCCAAGCGGGGGGTTGAGGAACGAGCAGTACTTC,CASSYPSGGLRNEQYF
TRBJ2-1,TRBV4-3,16,NA,NA,TGCGCCAGCAGCCAAGATCCGGGGGACGACTACAATGAGCAGTTCTTC,CASSQDPGDDYNEQFF
TRBJ1-1,TRBV7-9,15,many,TRBD1,TGTGCCAGCAGCTTAAGTGCAGGGGGCATCACTGAAGCTTTCTTT,CASSLSAGGITEAFF
TRBJ2-5,TRBV5-4,16,NA,NA,TGTGCCAGCAGCTTGTTAATGGGGGGGGACAAAGAGACCCAGTACTTC,CASSLLMGGDKETQYF
TRBJ2-5,TRBV19,15,many,TRBD2,TGTGCCAGTAGTTTATCCCTAGCGGTACAAGAGACCCAGTACTTC,CASSLSLAVQETQYF
TRBJ2-1,TRBV20-1,16,NA,TRBD2,TGCAGTGCCCAGACCCTAGCGGGGGGGCCTTACAATGAGCAGTTCTTC,CSAQTLAGGPYNEQFF
TRBJ2-1,TRBV4-3,14,few,NA,TGCGCCAGCAGCCAAGATCTGGGCTGGCTTGAGCAGTTCTTC,CASSQDLGWLEQFF
TRBJ2-5,TRBV29-1,12,few,NA,TGCAGCGCACAGCTGAACCAAGAGACCCAGTACTTC,CSAQLNQETQYF
TRBJ1-4,TRBV4-1,16,few,NA,TGCGCCAGCAGCCAAGAAGGAAAGGCCGCTTTTGAAAAACTGTTTTTT,CASSQEGKAAFEKLFF
TRBJ2-2,TRBV9,13,once,NA,TGTGCCAGCAGCGTAGACCCGCGAGGGGAGCTGTTTTTT,CASSVDPRGELFF
TRBJ1-2,TRBV4-3,18,NA,TRBD1,TGCGCCAGCAGCCAAGTGGGGAGGCGGGACAGATCTAACTATGGCTACACCTTC,CASSQVGRRDRSNYGYTF
TRBJ1-5,TRBV11-2,15,many,NA,TGTGCCAGCAGCAATGGACGGGCGTCCGATCAGCCCCAGCATTTT,CASSNGRASDQPQHF
TRBJ1-3,TRBV5-6,15,NA,TRBD1,TGTGCCAGCAGCTCGGTGACAGGGGGAGGAAACACCATATATTTT,CASSSVTGGGNTIYF
TRBJ2-3,TRBV4-1,14,few,NA,TGCGCCAGCAGCGAAGACAGATACACAGATACGCAGTATTTT,CASSEDRYTDTQYF
TRBJ2-5,TRBV9,15,NA,NA,TGTGCCAGCAGCGTACATTCGGGGCCAGGGGAGACCCAGTACTTC,CASSVHSGPGETQYF
TRBJ2-1,TRBV5-6,16,NA,TRBD2,TGTGCCAGCAGCATTTTGGCGGGGGGCAGGAGGGATGAGCATTTCTTC,CASSILAGGRRDEHFF
TRBJ2-3,TRBV5-1,11,NA,NA,TGCGCCAGCAGCGAAGTGGATACGCAGTATTTT,CASSEVDTQYF
TRBJ2-5,TRBV7-2,14,many,NA,TGTGCCAGCAGCCCCCCCCAGGGGCAAGAGACCCAGTACTTC,CASSPPQGQETQYF
TRBJ2-1,TRBV18,14,many,NA,TGTGCCAGCTCACCACCCAGACAGCTAAATGAGCAGTTCTTC,CASSPPRQLNEQFF
TRBJ2-2,TRBV12-3/TRBV12-4,14,few,NA,TGTGCCAGCCGCCCCGGGTGGGGCACCGGGGAGCTGTTTTTT,CASRPGWGTGELFF
TRBJ2-1,TRBV3-1,18,NA,TRBD1,TGTGCCAGCAGCCAAAGCTCGGGGACAGGGGCCCCCGGGTATGAGCAGTTCTTC,CASSQSSGTGAPGYEQFF
TRBJ2-7,TRBV5-4,13,many,NA,TGTGCCAGCAGCTTGTCCACGAACTACGAGCAGTACTTC,CASSLSTNYEQYF
TRBJ2-4,TRBV7-2,15,many,NA,TGTGCCAGCAGCTTGAGCGTTCTAGCCAAAAACATTCAGTACTTC,CASSLSVLAKNIQYF
TRBJ1-4,TRBV4-1,16,NA,TRBD1,TGCGCCAGCAGCCCGCGACAGGGAACGGGAAGTGAAAAACTGTTTTTT,CASSPRQGTGSEKLFF
TRBJ1-3,TRBV11-2,14,NA,TRBD1,TGTGCCAGCAGCATGGGACAGGGAACAGACACCATATATTTT,CASSMGQGTDTIYF
TRBJ1-1,TRBV2,11,many,NA,TGTGCCAGCAGGGAAAGTAGACGAGCTTTCTTT,CASRESRRAFF
TRBJ1-1,TRBV10-3,15,few,TRBD1,TGTGCCATCGGATCAAGGGGACAGGGGGGGACTGAAGCTTTCTTT,CAIGSRGQGGTEAFF
TRBJ1-1,TRBV6-2/TRBV6-3,13,many,NA,TGTGCCAGCAGACCCGGTTACGGCACTGAAGCTTTCTTT,CASRPGYGTEAFF